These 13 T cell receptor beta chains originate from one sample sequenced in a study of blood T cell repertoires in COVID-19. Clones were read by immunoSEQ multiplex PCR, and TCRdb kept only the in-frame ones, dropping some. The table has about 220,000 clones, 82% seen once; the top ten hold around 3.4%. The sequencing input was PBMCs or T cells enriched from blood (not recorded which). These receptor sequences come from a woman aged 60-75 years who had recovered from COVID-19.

The CDR3 here is CASSLADFGRGQETQYF. Here the CDR3 DNA reads TGCGCCAGCAGCTTGGCCGATTTCGGCAGGGGGCAAGAGACCCAGTACTTC. The rearrangement uses TRBV5-1 and TRBJ2-5, with 7 bases identical to TRBD1. The V gene's germline CDR1 is SGHRS and CDR2 YFSETQ. The CDR3 consists of 17 residues. Trimming removed 0 bases from V and 2 bases from J; junction bases left unmatched: 10.

Here the CDR3 reads CASTTGGGGSGYGYTF. CDR3 nucleotides: TGTGCCAGCACGACAGGGGGCGGAGGATCAGGCTATGGCTACACCTTC. The chain couples TRBV19 to TRBJ1-2, with 10 bases fitting TRBD1. The CDR3 covers 16 residues. Germline trimming cut 9 bases from V and 4 bases from J; bases unmatched to any gene: 14. Germline V lookup: CDR1 LNHDA, CDR2 SQIVND (reference sequence).

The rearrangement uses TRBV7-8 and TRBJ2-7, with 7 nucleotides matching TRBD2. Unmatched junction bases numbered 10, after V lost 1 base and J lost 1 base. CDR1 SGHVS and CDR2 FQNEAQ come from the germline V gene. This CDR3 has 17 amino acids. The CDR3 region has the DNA TGTGCCAGCAGCTTAGAACGGGCGGGGAGGGCTTCCTACGAGCAGTACTTC. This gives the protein CASSLERAGRASYEQYF.

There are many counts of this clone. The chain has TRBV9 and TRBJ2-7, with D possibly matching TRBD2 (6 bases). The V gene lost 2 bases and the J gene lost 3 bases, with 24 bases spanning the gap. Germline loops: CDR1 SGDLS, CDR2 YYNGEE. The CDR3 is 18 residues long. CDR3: CASSVGPPVGTLNYEQYF. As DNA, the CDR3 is TGTGCCAGCAGCGTGGGACCGCCCGTTGGGACTCTGAACTACGAGCAGTACTTC.

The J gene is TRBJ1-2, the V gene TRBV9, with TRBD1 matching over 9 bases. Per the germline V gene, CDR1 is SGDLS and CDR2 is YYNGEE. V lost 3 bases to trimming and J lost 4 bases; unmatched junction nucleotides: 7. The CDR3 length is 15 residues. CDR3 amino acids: CASSGGQGLSYGYTF. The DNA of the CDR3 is TGTGCCAGCAGCGGGGGACAGGGACTGAGCTATGGCTACACCTTC.

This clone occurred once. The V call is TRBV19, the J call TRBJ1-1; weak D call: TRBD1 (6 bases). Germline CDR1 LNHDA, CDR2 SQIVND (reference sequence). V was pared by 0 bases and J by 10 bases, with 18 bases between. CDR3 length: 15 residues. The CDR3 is CASSIDNRVGWGAFF. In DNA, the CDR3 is TGTGCCAGTAGTATAGATAACAGGGTTGGTTGGGGAGCTTTCTTT.

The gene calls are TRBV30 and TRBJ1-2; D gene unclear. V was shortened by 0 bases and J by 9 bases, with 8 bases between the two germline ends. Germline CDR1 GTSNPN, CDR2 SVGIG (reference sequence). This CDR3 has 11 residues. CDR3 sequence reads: CAWSVGERYTF. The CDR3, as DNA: TGTGCCTGGAGTGTCGGGGAGCGCTACACCTTC.

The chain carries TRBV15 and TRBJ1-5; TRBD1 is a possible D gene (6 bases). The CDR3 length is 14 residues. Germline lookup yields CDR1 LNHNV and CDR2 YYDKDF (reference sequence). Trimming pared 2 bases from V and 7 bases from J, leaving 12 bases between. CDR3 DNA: TGTGCCACCAGCAGACCCGACAGGAAACAGCCCCAGCATTTT. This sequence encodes CATSRPDRKQPQHF.

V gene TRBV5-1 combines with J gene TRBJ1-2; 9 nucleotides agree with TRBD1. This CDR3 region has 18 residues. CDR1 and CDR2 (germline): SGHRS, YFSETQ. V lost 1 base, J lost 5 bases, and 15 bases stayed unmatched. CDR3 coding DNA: TGCGCCAGCAGCTTGACGGGGACGGGACAGGGATCGGGGTATGGCTACACCTTC. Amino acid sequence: CASSLTGTGQGSGYGYTF.

The CDR3 DNA reads TGTGCCAGCAGTTTATGGGGACTAGGCGGAGAGACCCAGTACTTC. This translates into CASSLWGLGGETQYF. V and J are TRBV28 and TRBJ2-5, with TRBD2 matching over 8 bases. The trim removed 0 bases at V and 4 bases at J, leaving 4 bases unmatched. This CDR3 is 15 amino acids long. The V gene's germline CDR1 is MDHEN and CDR2 SYDVKM.

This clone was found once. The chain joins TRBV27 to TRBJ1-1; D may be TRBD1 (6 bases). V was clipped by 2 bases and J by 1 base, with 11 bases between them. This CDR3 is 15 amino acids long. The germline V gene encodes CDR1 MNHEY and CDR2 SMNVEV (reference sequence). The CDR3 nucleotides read TGTGCCAGCAGTTTAGGGGGGGCCCGGAACACTGAAGCTTTCTTT. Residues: CASSLGGARNTEAFF.

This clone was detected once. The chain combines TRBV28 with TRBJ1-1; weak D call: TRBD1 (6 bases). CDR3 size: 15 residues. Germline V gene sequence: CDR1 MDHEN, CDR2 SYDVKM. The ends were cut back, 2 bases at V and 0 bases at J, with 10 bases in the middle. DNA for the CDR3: TGTGCCAGCAGTTTACAAGACAGGCTGAACACTGAAGCTTTCTTT. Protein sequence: CASSLQDRLNTEAFF.

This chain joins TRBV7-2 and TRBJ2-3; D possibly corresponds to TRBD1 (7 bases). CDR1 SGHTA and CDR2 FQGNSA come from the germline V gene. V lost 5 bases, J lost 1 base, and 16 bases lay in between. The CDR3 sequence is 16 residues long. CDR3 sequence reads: CASSPQGGFGTDTQYF. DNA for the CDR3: TGTGCCAGCAGCCCCCAGGGGGGTTTTGGCACAGATACGCAGTATTTT.